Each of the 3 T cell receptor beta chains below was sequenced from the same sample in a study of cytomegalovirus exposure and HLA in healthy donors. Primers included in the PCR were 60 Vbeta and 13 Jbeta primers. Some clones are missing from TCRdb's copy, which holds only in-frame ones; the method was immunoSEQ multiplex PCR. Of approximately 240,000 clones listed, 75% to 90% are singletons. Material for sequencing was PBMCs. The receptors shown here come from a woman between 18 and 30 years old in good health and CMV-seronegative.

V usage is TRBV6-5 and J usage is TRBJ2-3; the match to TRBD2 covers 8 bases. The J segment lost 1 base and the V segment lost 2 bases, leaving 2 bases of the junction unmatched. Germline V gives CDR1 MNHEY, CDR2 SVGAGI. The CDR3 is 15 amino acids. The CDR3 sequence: CASSYETSGTDTQYF. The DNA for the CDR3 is TGTGCCAGCAGTTACGAGACTAGCGGCACAGATACGCAGTATTTT.

The CDR3 reads CASSATATTGELFF. For the CDR3, the DNA is TGTGCCAGCAGTGCGACGGCGACTACCGGGGAGCTGTTTTTT. V and J are TRBV6-1 and TRBJ2-2, with D unresolved. Trimming pared 4 bases from V and 5 bases from J, leaving 11 bases between. Looked up from germline, CDR1 is MNHNS and CDR2 is SASEGT. The CDR3 has 14 residues.

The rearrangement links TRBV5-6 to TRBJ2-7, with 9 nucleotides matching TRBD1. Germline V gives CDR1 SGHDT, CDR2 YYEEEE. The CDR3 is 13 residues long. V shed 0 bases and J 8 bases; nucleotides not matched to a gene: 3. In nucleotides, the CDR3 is TGTGCCAGCAGCTTGGGGGGACAGGGCCAGCAGTACTTC. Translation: CASSLGGQGQQYF.